The 8 T cell receptor beta chains reported below all come from one sample, sequenced in a study of identical twins. TCRdb re-called the 5' RACE reads with MiXCR, one entry per CDR3 protein. The sample lists around 370,000 distinct CDR3 sequences; around 9.7% were seen once. Material for sequencing was naive T cells sorted from blood. The receptors originated from a woman aged 45-60 years in good health.

This clonotype has only a few counts. This chain links TRBV2 with TRBJ2-7; 10 bases are shared with TRBD1. Unmatched junction bases numbered 1, after V lost 6 bases and J lost 2 bases. Germline V gene lookup returns CDR1 SNHLY and CDR2 FYNNEI. The CDR3 loop spans 13 amino acids. The CDR3 DNA reads as TGTGCCAGCAGGACAGGGGGCCCCTACGAGCAGTACTTC. As protein: CASRTGGPYEQYF.

In its sample, this clonotype was seen a few times. The CDR3 reads CSASLQGRANEKLFF. CDR3 bases: TGCAGTGCTAGTCTCCAGGGGAGGGCTAATGAAAAACTGTTTTTT. This rearrangement joins TRBV20-1 to TRBJ1-4; possible D gene TRBD1, 6 bases. Germline CDR1 and CDR2: DFQATT and SNEGSKA (reference sequence). The germline V and J ends were trimmed by 3 bases and 3 bases, with 14 bases remaining between them. The CDR3 sequence is 15 residues long.

There are many counts of this clonotype. This chain joins TRBV7-9 and TRBJ1-1; no clear D. CDR3 length: 13 amino acids. CDR1 and CDR2 (germline): SEHNR, FQNEAQ (reference sequence). V lost 5 bases and J lost 8, with 15 bases in between. The CDR3 nucleotides are TGTGCCAGCAGCCTACTTGCCTTAGGAGAAGCTTTCTTT. Residues: CASSLLALGEAFF.

The chain is built from TRBV12-3 or TRBV12-4 and TRBJ2-1; 9 bases fit TRBD2. V gave up 4 bases and J gave up 5 bases; unmatched junction bases: 3. The CDR3 covers 14 residues. Here the CDR3 DNA reads TGTGCCAGCAGTTCGACTAGCGGCAACAATGAGCAGTTCTTC. Amino acids: CASSSTSGNNEQFF.

This clonotype was observed a few times. This chain uses TRBV12-3 or TRBV12-4 with TRBJ1-3; D is undetermined. Trimming removed 5 bases at V and 2 bases at J, with 7 bases between. The CDR3 is 13 residues long. The CDR3 nucleotides are TGTGCCAGCAGTCCTAGGACTGGAAACACCATATATTTT. This encodes CASSPRTGNTIYF.

This clonotype was found many times. The chain uses TRBV2 and TRBJ1-4; D gene uncertain. Per germline, CDR1 SNHLY and CDR2 FYNNEI. V lost 8 bases and J 0 bases, leaving 10 bases between the germline ends. The CDR3 is 14 residues long. The CDR3 DNA reads as TGTGCCAGCCTCGTCTTTGCAACTAATGAAAAACTGTTTTTT. Its translation is CASLVFATNEKLFF.

The V and J genes are TRBV6-2 or TRBV6-3 and TRBJ2-1, with D possibly called TRBD1 or TRBD2 (5 bases each). The germline V gene has CDR1 MNHEY and CDR2 SVGEGT. The CDR3 totals 15 residues. V lost 8 bases, J lost 1 base, and 15 bases lay in between. The CDR3 is CASGLIWGSYNEQFF. The CDR3 bases are TGTGCCAGCGGATTAATATGGGGGTCCTACAATGAGCAGTTCTTC.

The sample holds many counts of this clonotype. J is TRBJ2-1 and V is TRBV21-1; the table names TRBD1, a call not compared with the DNA. TRBV21-1 is classified as a pseudogene. The CDR3 length is 15 residues. The DNA of the CDR3 is TGTGCCAGCACCCCTACAAGAGAGACAGGTAGTATTCGGTTCTTC. Its translation is CASTPTRETGSIRFF.